The 3 T cell receptor beta chains below come from one sample, sequenced in a study of T cell responses to AZD1222 COVID-19 vaccine. The table came from immunoSEQ multiplex PCR; TCRdb's copy has only in-frame clones and leaves some out. The table records roughly 200,000 clones, roughly 92% of them present only once. The specimen comprised peripheral blood, sampled 28 days after the second AZD1222 dose. These receptors were collected from an adult who received the AZD1222 COVID-19 vaccine.

A single count supports this clone. The chain recombines TRBV7-9 with TRBJ2-5; 11 bases align to TRBD2. The CDR3 is 18 residues long. Trimming cost V 5 bases and J 9 bases; bases outside gene matches: 20. The germline CDR1 and CDR2 sequences are SEHNR and FQNEAQ (reference sequence). The CDR3 sequence: CASSSGQGGLAGGPAQYF. The CDR3 DNA reads TGTGCCAGCAGCAGCGGACAAGGAGGGCTAGCGGGGGGACCGGCCCAGTACTTC. Based on the CDR3 plus reference TRBV7-9 and TRBJ2-5, the full variable domain is DTGVSQNPRHKITKRGQNVTFRCDPISEHNRLYWYRQTLGQGPEFLTYFQNEAQLEKSRLLSDRFSAERPKGSFSTLEIQRTEQGDSAMYLCASSSGQGGLAGGPAQYFGPGTRLLVL.

This clone was seen once. This chain links TRBV5-6 with TRBJ1-6; D possibly corresponds to TRBD1 (5 bases). The V and J ends lost 1 base and 6 bases respectively, with 11 bases between them. This CDR3 is 15 amino acids long. CDR1 SGHDT and CDR2 YYEEEE come from the germline V gene. For the CDR3, the DNA is TGTGCCAGCAGCTTGAAAAGGGGAGCTAATTCACCCCTCCACTTT. Protein: CASSLKRGANSPLHF.

This chain joins TRBV5-1 and TRBJ1-3; TRBD1 matches at 10 bases. Germline V gene lookup returns CDR1 SGHRS and CDR2 YFSETQ. This CDR3 contains 18 residues. Germline trimming cut 4 bases from V and 0 bases from J; bases unmatched to any gene: 10. This CDR3 is CASSPMDRGSSSGNTIYF. CDR3 bases: TGCGCCAGCAGCCCGATGGACAGGGGGTCGAGCTCTGGAAACACCATATATTTT.